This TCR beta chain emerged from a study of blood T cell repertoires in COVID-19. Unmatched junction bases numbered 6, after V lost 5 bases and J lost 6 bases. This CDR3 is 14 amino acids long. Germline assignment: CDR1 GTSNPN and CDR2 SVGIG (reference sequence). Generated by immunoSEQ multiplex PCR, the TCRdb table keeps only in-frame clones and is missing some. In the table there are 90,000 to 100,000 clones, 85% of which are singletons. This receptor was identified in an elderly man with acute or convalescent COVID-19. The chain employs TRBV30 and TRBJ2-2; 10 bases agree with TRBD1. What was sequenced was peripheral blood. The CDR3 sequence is CAWETGQGAGELFF. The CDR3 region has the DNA TGTGCCTGGGAAACCGGACAGGGGGCCGGGGAGCTGTTTTTT.